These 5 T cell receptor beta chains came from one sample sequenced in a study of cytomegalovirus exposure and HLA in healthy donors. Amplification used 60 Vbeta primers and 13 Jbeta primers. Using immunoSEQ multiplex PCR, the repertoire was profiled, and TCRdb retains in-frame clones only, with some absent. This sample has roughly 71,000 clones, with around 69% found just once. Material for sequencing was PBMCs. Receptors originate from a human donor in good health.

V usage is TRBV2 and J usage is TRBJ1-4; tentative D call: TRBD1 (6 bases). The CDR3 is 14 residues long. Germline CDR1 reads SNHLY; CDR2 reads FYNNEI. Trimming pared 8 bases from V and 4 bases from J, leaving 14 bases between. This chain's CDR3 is CASLRTASNEKLFF. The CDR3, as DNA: TGTGCCAGCCTTCGGACAGCTAGTAATGAAAAACTGTTTTTT. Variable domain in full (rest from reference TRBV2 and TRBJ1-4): EPEVTQTPSHQVTQMGQEVILRCVPISNHLYFYWYRQILGQKVEFLVSFYNNEISEKSEIFDDQFSVERPDGSNFTLKIRSTKLEDSAMYFCASLRTASNEKLFFGSGTQLSVL.

CDR3 DNA: TGTGCCAGCACCTCCATTGGGCAGGGGGCGCGTGGGGCCAACGTCCTGACTTTC. Protein: CASTSIGQGARGANVLTF. The chain employs TRBV28 and TRBJ2-6; TRBD1 aligns across 8 bases. CDR1 is MDHEN and CDR2 is SYDVKM in the germline V gene. V dropped 7 bases and J dropped 3; count of bases not matched to a gene: 14. The length of the CDR3 is 18 residues.

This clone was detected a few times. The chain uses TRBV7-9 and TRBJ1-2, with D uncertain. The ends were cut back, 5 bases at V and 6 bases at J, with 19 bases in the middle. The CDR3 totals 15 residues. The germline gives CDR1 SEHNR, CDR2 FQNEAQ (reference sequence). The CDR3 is CASSPPLRGENGYTF. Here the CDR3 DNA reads TGTGCCAGCAGCCCACCGTTGCGGGGAGAGAATGGCTACACCTTC.

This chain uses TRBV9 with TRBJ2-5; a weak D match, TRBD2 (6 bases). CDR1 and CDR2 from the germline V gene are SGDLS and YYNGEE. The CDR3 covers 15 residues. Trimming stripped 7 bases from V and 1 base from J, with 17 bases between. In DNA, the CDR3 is TGTGCCAGCTCGCGGTGGGGGACTTCCCAAGAGACCCAGTACTTC. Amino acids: CASSRWGTSQETQYF.

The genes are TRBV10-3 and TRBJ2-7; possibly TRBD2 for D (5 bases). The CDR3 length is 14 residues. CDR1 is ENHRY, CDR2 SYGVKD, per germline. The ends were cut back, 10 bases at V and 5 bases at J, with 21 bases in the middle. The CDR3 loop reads CATTAGRDGDEQYF. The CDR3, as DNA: TGTGCCACAACGGCGGGTAGGGATGGCGACGAGCAGTACTTC.